The 24 T cell receptor beta chains reported below all come from one sample, sequenced in a study of OX40 agonist ivuxolimab in advanced cancers. TCRdb's table, derived via immunoSEQ multiplex PCR, lists solely in-frame clones and lacks some. There are just over 30,000 clones in the sample; more than 70% occur only once, and roughly 25% lies in the top ten. This specimen was CD4+ or CD8+ T cells sorted from blood, taken in a trial of the OX40 agonist ivuxolimab. The receptors come from an adult with an advanced solid tumor such as melanoma, head and neck, liver or kidney cancer.

V usage is TRBV2 and J usage is TRBJ2-1; 13 bases map to TRBD2. This CDR3 is 15 amino acids long. V trimming: 4 bases; J trimming: 7 bases; junction bases outside the gene matches: 4. In germline, CDR1 is SNHLY, CDR2 FYNNEI. CDR3 protein: CASSVGLAGRNEQFF. CDR3 nucleotides: TGTGCCAGCAGTGTGGGACTAGCGGGAAGGAATGAGCAGTTCTTC. Using reference TRBV2 and TRBJ2-1 for the parts outside the CDR3, the full variable domain is EPEVTQTPSHQVTQMGQEVILRCVPISNHLYFYWYRQILGQKVEFLVSFYNNEISEKSEIFDDQFSVERPDGSNFTLKIRSTKLEDSAMYFCASSVGLAGRNEQFFGPGTRLTVL.

V gene TRBV11-2 combines with J gene TRBJ1-1; no definite D call. Germline CDR1 is SGHAT and CDR2 is FQNNGV. The V end was cut by 1 base, the J end by 0 bases, with 6 bases between. The CDR3 loop spans 14 amino acids. The CDR3, as DNA: TGTGCCAGCAGCTTAGGAGGGTTGAACACTGAAGCTTTCTTT. Translating it yields CASSLGGLNTEAFF. The full variable domain, with the rest looked up from reference TRBV11-2 and TRBJ1-1, is EAGVAQSPRYKIIEKRQSVAFWCNPISGHATLYWYQQILGQGPKLLIQFQNNGVVDDSQLPKDRFSAERLKGVDSTLKIQPAKLEDSAVYLCASSLGGLNTEAFFGQGTRLTVV.

This clone came up once. The rearrangement links TRBV6-1 to TRBJ2-4, with 10 positions matching TRBD1. Germline lookup yields CDR1 MNHNS and CDR2 SASEGT. Trimming removed 4 bases from V and 7 bases from J; junction bases left unmatched: 4. The length of the CDR3 is 14 residues. The CDR3, as DNA: TGTGCCAGCAGTGTGACAGGGGGCGCGAACATTCAGTACTTC. It encodes CASSVTGGANIQYF.

As DNA, the CDR3 is TGTGCCAGCAGCGCCCATTCTAGCGGACAAGAGACCCAGTACTTC. It is translated as CASSAHSSGQETQYF. The gene calls are TRBV11-2 and TRBJ2-5, with TRBD2 matching over 7 bases. The CDR3 contains 15 residues. Unmatched junction bases numbered 8, after V lost 5 bases and J lost 2 bases. Per the germline V gene, CDR1 is SGHAT and CDR2 is FQNNGV.

The chain links TRBV18 to TRBJ1-1; D unresolved. The CDR3 consists of 13 residues. Deletions cut 3 bases from V and 12 bases from J, with 17 bases between. Germline loops: CDR1 KGHSH, CDR2 LQKENI. The CDR3, as DNA: TGTGCCAGCTCACCCGGTTCGAGCAGTAAATCTTTCTTT. Protein sequence: CASSPGSSSKSFF.

The rearrangement uses TRBV4-2 and TRBJ2-3; TRBD2 matches 7 bases. This CDR3 has 17 residues. Germline CDR1 and CDR2: LGHNA and YNFKEQ. V lost 1 base to trimming and J lost 6 bases; unmatched junction nucleotides: 13. The DNA for the CDR3 is TGTGCCAGCAGCCAAGTTGGCGGGAGACCCCCTAGGGATACGCAGTATTTT. This codes for CASSQVGGRPPRDTQYF.

The chain recombines TRBV5-1 with TRBJ2-5, with D possibly matching TRBD1 (5 bases). CDR1 is SGHRS and CDR2 is YFSETQ in the germline V gene. The CDR3 runs 13 residues. Trimming stripped 2 bases from V and 2 bases from J, with 7 bases between. CDR3 in DNA: TGCGCCAGCAGCTTACAGGTACAAGAGACCCAGTACTTC. Translation: CASSLQVQETQYF.

This chain connects TRBV19 to TRBJ2-1; D may match TRBD1 or TRBD2 (5 bases each). Germline lookup yields CDR1 LNHDA and CDR2 SQIVND (reference sequence). This CDR3 is 14 amino acids long. V was clipped by 3 bases and J by 7 bases, with 13 bases between them. DNA for the CDR3: TGTGCCAGTAGTATCACCGGGACGTTTAATGAGCAGTTCTTC. Translation gives CASSITGTFNEQFF.

The J gene is TRBJ2-1, the V gene TRBV5-6, with 7 bases aligning to TRBD2. The J segment lost 9 bases and the V segment lost 4 bases, leaving 10 bases of the junction unmatched. This CDR3 region has 14 residues. Looked up from germline, CDR1 is SGHDT and CDR2 is YYEEEE. CDR3 protein: CASSLGTTRSEQFF. The CDR3 coding sequence is TGTGCCAGCAGCCTCGGGACTACCAGGTCTGAGCAGTTCTTC.

There are a few counts of this clone. The J gene is TRBJ2-4, the V gene TRBV5-1; D is tentatively TRBD1 or TRBD2 (5 bases each). V was cut by 4 bases and J by 2 bases, with 10 bases left in between. CDR1 and CDR2 from the germline V gene are SGHRS and YFSETQ. The CDR3 spans 14 residues. The CDR3 DNA reads TGCGCCAGCAGCATGGGGGTAACCAAAAACATTCAGTACTTC. This sequence encodes CASSMGVTKNIQYF.

The rearrangement joins TRBV5-1 to TRBJ2-2, with 11 bases identical to TRBD2. CDR1 SGHRS and CDR2 YFSETQ come from the germline V gene. The V and J ends lost 4 bases and 1 base, in that order; junction bases with no gene match: 12. The CDR3 contains 19 residues. The CDR3 nucleotides read TGCGCCAGCAGCCGTTTACTAGCGGGAGACCTCCAGAACACCGGGGAGCTGTTTTTT. This gives the protein CASSRLLAGDLQNTGELFF.

This clone was seen a single time. The gene calls are TRBV10-2 and TRBJ1-4; D perhaps matches TRBD1 (6 bases). V lost 6 bases and J lost 4, with 18 bases in between. CDR1 WSHSY and CDR2 SAAADI come from the germline V gene. CDR3 length: 16 amino acids. Here the CDR3 reads CASSGNYRAFNEKLFF. The CDR3 region has the DNA TGCGCCAGCAGCGGAAATTACAGGGCGTTTAATGAAAAACTGTTTTTT.

V gene TRBV5-4 combines with J gene TRBJ2-1; 7 positions match TRBD2. The ends lost 0 bases at V and 4 bases at J; junction bases unmatched: 7. The CDR3 loop spans 16 amino acids. CDR1 is SGHNT and CDR2 is YYREEE in the germline V gene (reference sequence). The CDR3 DNA follows: TGTGCCAGCAGCTTGGAACAGATAGCGGGTTACAATGAGCAGTTCTTC. It codes for CASSLEQIAGYNEQFF.

The rearrangement uses TRBV6-5 and TRBJ2-5; 7 bases agree with TRBD1. Looked up from germline, CDR1 is MNHEY and CDR2 is SVGAGI. The CDR3 is made up of 13 amino acids. V trimming: 6 bases; J trimming: 7 bases; junction bases outside the gene matches: 8. CDR3 in DNA: TGTGCCAGCAGCGCAGGGGGTCTACCGACCCAGTACTTC. As protein: CASSAGGLPTQYF.

The rearrangement links TRBV5-5 to TRBJ1-2; no clear D gene. V was shortened by 4 bases and J by 3 bases, with 7 bases between the two germline ends. Looked up from germline, CDR1 is SGHKS and CDR2 is YYEKEE (reference sequence). The CDR3 contains 12 residues. The CDR3 coding sequence is TGTGCCAGCAGCCCGGACCACTATGGCTACACCTTC. Residues: CASSPDHYGYTF. Full variable domain (remainder filled in from reference TRBV5-5 and TRBJ1-2): DAGVTQSPTHLIKTRGQQVTLRCSPISGHKSVSWYQQVLGQGPQFIFQYYEKEERGRGNFPDRFSARQFPNYSSELNVNALLLGDSALYLCASSPDHYGYTFGSGTRLTVV.

This clone was counted once. As DNA, the CDR3 is TGTGCCAGCAGTGAGTCTAGCGCAAAGAATGAGCAGTTCTTC. Its protein is CASSESSAKNEQFF. The chain has TRBV2 and TRBJ2-1; TRBD2 is a possible D gene (6 bases). Trimming stripped 3 bases from V and 7 bases from J, with 13 bases between. Germline CDR1 SNHLY, CDR2 FYNNEI. The CDR3 contains 14 residues.

The chain has TRBV12-1 and TRBJ2-7; the DNA was not used to check the table's D call, TRBD2. TRBV12-1 is designated a pseudogene. This CDR3 spans 17 amino acids. CDR3 bases: TGTGCCAGCAGCATAGAATCGGGACTAGCGGGAGGTAACGAGCAGTACTTC. Encoded protein: CASSIESGLAGGNEQYF.

V gene TRBV18 combines with J gene TRBJ1-1; D gene unclear. Germline CDR1 is KGHSH and CDR2 is LQKENI. The CDR3 runs to 14 residues. Trimming took off 3 bases at V and 0 bases at J, with 8 bases between the two ends. This CDR3 is CASSPVTVNTEAFF. The CDR3 DNA reads as TGTGCCAGCTCACCGGTAACCGTGAACACTGAAGCTTTCTTT.

The chain's CDR3 is CASSSPGIGANVLTF. DNA for the CDR3: TGTGCCAGCAGCTCCCCAGGGATTGGGGCCAACGTCCTGACTTTC. The rearrangement links TRBV6-6 to TRBJ2-6; tentative D call: TRBD1 (5 bases). V lost 6 bases and J 3 bases, leaving 12 bases between the germline ends. This CDR3 has 15 amino acids. CDR1 and CDR2 (germline): MNHNY, SVGAGI (reference sequence).

J is TRBJ2-7 and V is TRBV19, with 7 bases matching TRBD1. The V gene's germline CDR1 is LNHDA and CDR2 SQIVND (reference sequence). V was clipped by 4 bases and J by 0 bases; unmatched bases: 3. The CDR3 has 14 residues. The CDR3 loop reads CASSKTGSSYEQYF. The CDR3 DNA is TGTGCCAGTAGTAAGACAGGGAGCTCCTACGAGCAGTACTTC. The full variable domain, rest sourced from reference TRBV19 and TRBJ2-7, is DGGITQSPKYLFRKEGQNVTLSCEQNLNHDAMYWYRQDPGQGLRLIYYSQIVNDFQKGDIAEGYSVSREKKESFPLTVTSAQKNPTAFYLCASSKTGSSYEQYFGPGTRLTVT.

The DNA for the CDR3 is TGTGCCAGCAGTTTTCAGCTTAGCTCTGGAAACACCATATATTTT. Translating it yields CASSFQLSSGNTIYF. The chain links TRBV6-1 to TRBJ1-3; D is unresolved. CDR3 size: 15 residues. Germline V gene data show CDR1 as MNHNS and CDR2 as SASEGT. V shed 5 bases and J shed 0 bases, with 11 bases lying between them.

This sequence joins TRBV28 and TRBJ2-5; the match to TRBD2 covers 10 bases. Germline V lookup: CDR1 MDHEN, CDR2 SYDVKM. The CDR3 consists of 14 residues. The V and J ends lost 6 bases and 5 bases, in that order; junction bases with no gene match: 6. The CDR3 reads CASSPSGRMETQYF. In nucleotides, the CDR3 is TGTGCCAGCAGCCCTAGCGGGAGAATGGAGACCCAGTACTTC.

CDR3 loop: CASRAEINGNTIYF. The CDR3 DNA reads as TGTGCCAGCAGGGCAGAGATTAATGGAAACACCATATATTTT. The rearrangement links TRBV2 to TRBJ1-3, with unresolved D. The CDR3 contains 14 residues. V dropped 6 bases and J dropped 3 bases, with 12 bases sitting between them. Germline assignment: CDR1 SNHLY and CDR2 FYNNEI.

This clone came up once. The chain couples TRBV6-4 to TRBJ2-7; D possibly corresponds to TRBD2 (5 bases). The V gene lost 7 bases and the J gene lost 6 bases, with 22 bases spanning the gap. CDR3 length equals 15 residues. Germline V CDR1 and CDR2: MRHNA, SNTAGT. The CDR3 here is CASIPRPGTRGEQYF. DNA for the CDR3: TGTGCCAGCATTCCTCGGCCTGGAACCCGGGGCGAGCAGTACTTC.